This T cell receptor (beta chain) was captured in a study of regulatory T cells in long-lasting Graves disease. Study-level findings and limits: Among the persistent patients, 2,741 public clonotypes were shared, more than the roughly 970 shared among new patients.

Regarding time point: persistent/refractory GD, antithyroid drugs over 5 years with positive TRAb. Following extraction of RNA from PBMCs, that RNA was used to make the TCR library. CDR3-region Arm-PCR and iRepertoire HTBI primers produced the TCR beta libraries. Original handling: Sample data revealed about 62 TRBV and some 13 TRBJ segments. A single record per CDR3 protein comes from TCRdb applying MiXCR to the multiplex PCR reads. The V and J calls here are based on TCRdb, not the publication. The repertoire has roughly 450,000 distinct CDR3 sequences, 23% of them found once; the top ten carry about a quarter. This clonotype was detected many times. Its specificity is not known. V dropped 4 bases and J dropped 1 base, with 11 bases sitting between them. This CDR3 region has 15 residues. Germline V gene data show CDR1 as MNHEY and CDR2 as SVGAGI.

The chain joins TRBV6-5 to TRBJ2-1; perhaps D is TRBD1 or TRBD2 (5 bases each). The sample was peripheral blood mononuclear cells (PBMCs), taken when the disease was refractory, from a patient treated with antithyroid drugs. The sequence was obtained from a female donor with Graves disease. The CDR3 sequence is CASSSVGESYNEQFF. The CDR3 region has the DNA TGTGCCAGCAGTTCGGTGGGGGAGTCCTACAATGAGCAGTTCTTC.